This T cell receptor (beta chain) is drawn from a study of blood T cell repertoires in COVID-19. Across the study: COVID-19 samples, acute and convalescent, were from the United States, Italy and Spain. From T cells, B-cell-depleted T cells, or PBMCs came the material, which was cDNA or gDNA.

Trimming pared 0 bases from V and 2 bases from J, leaving 8 bases between. Germline-derived CDR1 and CDR2 are WSHSY and SAAADI. The CDR3 consists of 14 residues. How the authors handled the data: The assay estimated nucleated cells by amplifying reference gene primers. Produced via immunoSEQ multiplex PCR; TCRdb's table is partial and in-frame only. That table is the source of V, J and clone size, and D and trimming were worked out from the DNA. Among more than 60,000 clones listed, around nine tenths were seen once. The V and J genes are TRBV10-2 and TRBJ2-7; TRBD1 is a possible D gene (6 bases). The TCR originated in a human donor in a cohort sampled during active COVID-19. Sequencing was carried out using peripheral blood. The CDR3 nucleotides read TGCGCCAGCAGTGAGTCCTCAGGGGCCTACGAGCAGTACTTC. This gives the protein CASSESSGAYEQYF.